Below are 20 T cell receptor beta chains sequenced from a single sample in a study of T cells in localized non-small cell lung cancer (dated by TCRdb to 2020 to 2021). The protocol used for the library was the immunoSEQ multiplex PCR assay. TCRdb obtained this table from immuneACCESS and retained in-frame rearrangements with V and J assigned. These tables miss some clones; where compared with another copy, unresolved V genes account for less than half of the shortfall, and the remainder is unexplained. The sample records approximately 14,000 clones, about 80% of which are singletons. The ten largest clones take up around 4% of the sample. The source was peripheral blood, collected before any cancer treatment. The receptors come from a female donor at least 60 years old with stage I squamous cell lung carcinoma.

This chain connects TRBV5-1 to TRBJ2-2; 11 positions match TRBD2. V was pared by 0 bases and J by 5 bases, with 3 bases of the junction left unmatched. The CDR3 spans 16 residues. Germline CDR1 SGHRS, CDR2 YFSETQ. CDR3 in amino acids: CASSLGLAGRTGELFF. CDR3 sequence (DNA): TGCGCCAGCAGCTTGGGACTAGCGGGGAGAACCGGGGAGCTGTTTTTT.

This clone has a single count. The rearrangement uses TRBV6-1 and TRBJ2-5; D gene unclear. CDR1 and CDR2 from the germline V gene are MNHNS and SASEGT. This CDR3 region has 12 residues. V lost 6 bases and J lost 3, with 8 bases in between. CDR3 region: CASRAGKETQYF. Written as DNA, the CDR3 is TGTGCCAGCAGGGCAGGCAAAGAGACCCAGTACTTC.

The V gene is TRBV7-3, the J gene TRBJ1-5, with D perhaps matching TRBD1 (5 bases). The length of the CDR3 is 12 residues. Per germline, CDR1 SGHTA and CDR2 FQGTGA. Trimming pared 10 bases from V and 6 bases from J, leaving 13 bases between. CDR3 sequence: CANTPGGQPQHF. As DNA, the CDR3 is TGTGCCAACACACCCGGGGGTCAGCCCCAGCATTTT.

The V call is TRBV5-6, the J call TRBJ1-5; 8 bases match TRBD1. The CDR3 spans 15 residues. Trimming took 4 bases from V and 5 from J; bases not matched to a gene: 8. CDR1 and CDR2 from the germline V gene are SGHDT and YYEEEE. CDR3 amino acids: CASSPTGQGDQPQHF. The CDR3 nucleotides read TGTGCCAGCAGCCCGACAGGACAGGGCGATCAGCCCCAGCATTTT. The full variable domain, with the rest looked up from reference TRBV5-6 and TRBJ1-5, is DAGVTQSPTHLIKTRGQQVTLRCSPKSGHDTVSWYQQALGQGPQFIFQYYEEEERQRGNFPDRFSGHQFPNYSSELNVNALLLGDSALYLCASSPTGQGDQPQHFGDGTRLSIL.

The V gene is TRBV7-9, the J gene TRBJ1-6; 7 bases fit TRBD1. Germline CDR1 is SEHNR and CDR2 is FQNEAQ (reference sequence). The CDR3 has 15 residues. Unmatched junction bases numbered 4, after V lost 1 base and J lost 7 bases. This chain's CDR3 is CASSLGDRENSPLHF. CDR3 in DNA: TGTGCCAGCAGCTTAGGAGACAGGGAAAATTCACCCCTCCACTTT. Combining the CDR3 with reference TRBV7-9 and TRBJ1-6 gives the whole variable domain DTGVSQNPRHKITKRGQNVTFRCDPISEHNRLYWYRQTLGQGPEFLTYFQNEAQLEKSRLLSDRFSAERPKGSFSTLEIQRTEQGDSAMYLCASSLGDRENSPLHFGNGTRLTVT.

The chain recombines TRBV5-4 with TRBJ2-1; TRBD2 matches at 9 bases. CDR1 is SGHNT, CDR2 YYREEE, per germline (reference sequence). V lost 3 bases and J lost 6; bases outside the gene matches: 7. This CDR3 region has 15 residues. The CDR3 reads CASSWGLAMGNEQFF. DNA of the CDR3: TGTGCCAGCAGCTGGGGACTAGCAATGGGCAATGAGCAGTTCTTC. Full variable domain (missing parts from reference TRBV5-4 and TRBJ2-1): ETGVTQSPTHLIKTRGQQVTLRCSSQSGHNTVSWYQQALGQGPQFIFQYYREEENGRGNFPPRFSGLQFPNYSSELNVNALELDDSALYLCASSWGLAMGNEQFFGPGTRLTVL.

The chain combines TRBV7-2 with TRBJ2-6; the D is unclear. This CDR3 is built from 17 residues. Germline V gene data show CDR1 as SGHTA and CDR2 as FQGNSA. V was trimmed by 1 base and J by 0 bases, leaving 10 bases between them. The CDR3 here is CASSLVVRLSGANVLTF. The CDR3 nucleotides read TGTGCCAGCAGCTTAGTCGTCCGCCTCTCTGGGGCCAACGTCCTGACTTTC.

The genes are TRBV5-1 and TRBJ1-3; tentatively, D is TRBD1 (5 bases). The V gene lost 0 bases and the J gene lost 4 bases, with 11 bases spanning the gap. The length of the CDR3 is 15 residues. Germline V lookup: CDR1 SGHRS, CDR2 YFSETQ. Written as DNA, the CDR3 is TGCGCCAGCAGCTTGGAGGGGAGTCGGGGAAACACCATATATTTT. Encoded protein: CASSLEGSRGNTIYF.

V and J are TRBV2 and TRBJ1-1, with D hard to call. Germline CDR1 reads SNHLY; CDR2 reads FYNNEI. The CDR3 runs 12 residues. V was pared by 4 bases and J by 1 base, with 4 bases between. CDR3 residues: CASSVPNTEAFF. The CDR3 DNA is TGTGCCAGCAGTGTTCCGAACACTGAAGCTTTCTTT.

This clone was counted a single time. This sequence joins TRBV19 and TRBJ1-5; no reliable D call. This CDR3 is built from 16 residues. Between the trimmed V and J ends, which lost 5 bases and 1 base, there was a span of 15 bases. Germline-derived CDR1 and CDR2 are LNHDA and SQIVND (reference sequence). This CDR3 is CASSLNVGESNQPQHF. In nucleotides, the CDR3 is TGTGCCAGTAGTCTTAATGTCGGGGAGAGCAATCAGCCCCAGCATTTT.

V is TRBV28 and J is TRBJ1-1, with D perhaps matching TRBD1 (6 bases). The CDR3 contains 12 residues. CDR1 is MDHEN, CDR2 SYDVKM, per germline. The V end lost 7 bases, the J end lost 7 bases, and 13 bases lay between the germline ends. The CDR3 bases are TGTGCCAGCACTAGGGGAGGGGGTGAAGCTTTCTTT. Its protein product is CASTRGGGEAFF.

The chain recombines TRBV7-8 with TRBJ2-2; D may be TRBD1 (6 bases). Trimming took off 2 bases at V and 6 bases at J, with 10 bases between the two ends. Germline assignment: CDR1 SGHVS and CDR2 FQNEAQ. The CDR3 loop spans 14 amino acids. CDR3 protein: CASSLQGISGELFF. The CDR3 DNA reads TGTGCCAGCAGCTTACAGGGGATTTCCGGGGAGCTGTTTTTT. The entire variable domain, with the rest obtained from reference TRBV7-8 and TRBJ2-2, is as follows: GAGVSQSPRYKVAKRGQDVALRCDPISGHVSLFWYQQALGQGPEFLTYFQNEAQLDKSGLPSDRFFAERPEGSVSTLKIQRTQQEDSAVYLCASSLQGISGELFFGEGSRLTVL.

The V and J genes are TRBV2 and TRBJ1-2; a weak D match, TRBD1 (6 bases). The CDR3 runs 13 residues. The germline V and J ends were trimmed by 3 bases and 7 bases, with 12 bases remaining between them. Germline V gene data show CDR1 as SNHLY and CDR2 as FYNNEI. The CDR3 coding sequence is TGTGCCAGCAGTGACGCGGGGGCCGGTGGCTACACCTTC. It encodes CASSDAGAGGYTF.

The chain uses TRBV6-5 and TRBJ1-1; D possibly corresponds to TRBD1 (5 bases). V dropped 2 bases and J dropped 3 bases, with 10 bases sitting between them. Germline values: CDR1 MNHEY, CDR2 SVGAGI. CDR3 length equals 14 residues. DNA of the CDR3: TGTGCCAGCAGTTACGGCGGGGCGGACACTGAAGCTTTCTTT. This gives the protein CASSYGGADTEAFF.

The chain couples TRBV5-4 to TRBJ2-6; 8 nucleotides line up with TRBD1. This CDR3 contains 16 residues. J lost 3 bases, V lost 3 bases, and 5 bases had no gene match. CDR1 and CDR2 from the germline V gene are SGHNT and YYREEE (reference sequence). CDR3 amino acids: CASSSGQGGGANVLTF. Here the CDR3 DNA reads TGTGCCAGCAGCTCCGGACAGGGCGGTGGGGCCAACGTCCTGACTTTC.

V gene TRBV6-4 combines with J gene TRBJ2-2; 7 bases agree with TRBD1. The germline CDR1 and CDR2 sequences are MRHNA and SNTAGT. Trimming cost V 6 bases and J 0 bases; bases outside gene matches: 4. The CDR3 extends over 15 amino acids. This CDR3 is CASSPGTANTGELFF. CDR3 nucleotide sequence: TGTGCCAGCAGCCCCGGGACAGCGAACACCGGGGAGCTGTTTTTT.

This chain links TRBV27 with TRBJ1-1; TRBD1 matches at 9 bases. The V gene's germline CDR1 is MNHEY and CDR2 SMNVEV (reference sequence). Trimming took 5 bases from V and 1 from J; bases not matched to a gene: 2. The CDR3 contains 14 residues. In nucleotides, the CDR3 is TGTGCCAGCAGTAAGGGACAGGGGAACACTGAAGCTTTCTTT. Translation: CASSKGQGNTEAFF.

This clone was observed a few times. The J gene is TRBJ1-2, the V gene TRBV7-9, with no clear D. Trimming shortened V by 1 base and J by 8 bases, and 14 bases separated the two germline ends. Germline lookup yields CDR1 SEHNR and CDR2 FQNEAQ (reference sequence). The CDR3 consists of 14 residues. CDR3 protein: CASSLVGGLQGYTF. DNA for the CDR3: TGTGCCAGCAGCTTAGTGGGAGGGTTGCAGGGCTACACCTTC. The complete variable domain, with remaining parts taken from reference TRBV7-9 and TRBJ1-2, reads DTGVSQNPRHKITKRGQNVTFRCDPISEHNRLYWYRQTLGQGPEFLTYFQNEAQLEKSRLLSDRFSAERPKGSFSTLEIQRTEQGDSAMYLCASSLVGGLQGYTFGSGTRLTVV.

The CDR3: CASSPGVRYGYTF. Here the CDR3 DNA reads TGCGCCAGCAGCCCAGGGGTACGGTATGGCTACACCTTC. This chain joins TRBV5-1 and TRBJ1-2, with D perhaps TRBD1 (6 bases). The CDR3 has 13 amino acids. Trimming removed 4 bases at V and 5 bases at J, with 12 bases between. Germline V gives CDR1 SGHRS, CDR2 YFSETQ.

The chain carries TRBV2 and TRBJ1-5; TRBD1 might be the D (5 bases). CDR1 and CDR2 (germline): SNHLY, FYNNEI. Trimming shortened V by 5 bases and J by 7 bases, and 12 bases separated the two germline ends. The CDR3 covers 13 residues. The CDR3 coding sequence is TGTGCCAGCAGTCTAGGGGTGGGCCAGCCCCAGCATTTT. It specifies CASSLGVGQPQHF.